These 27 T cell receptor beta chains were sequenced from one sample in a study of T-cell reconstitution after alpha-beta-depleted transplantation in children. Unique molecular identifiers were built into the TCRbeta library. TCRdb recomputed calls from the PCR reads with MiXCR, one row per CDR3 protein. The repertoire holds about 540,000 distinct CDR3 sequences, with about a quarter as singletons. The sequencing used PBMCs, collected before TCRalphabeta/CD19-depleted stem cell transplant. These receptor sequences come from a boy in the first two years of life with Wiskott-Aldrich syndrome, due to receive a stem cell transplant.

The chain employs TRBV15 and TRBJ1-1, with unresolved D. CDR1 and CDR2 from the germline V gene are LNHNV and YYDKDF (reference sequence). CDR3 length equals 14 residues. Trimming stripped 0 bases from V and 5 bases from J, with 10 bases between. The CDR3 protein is CATSRDNRRTEAFF. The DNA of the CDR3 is TGTGCCACCAGCAGAGATAACCGTAGGACTGAAGCTTTCTTT.

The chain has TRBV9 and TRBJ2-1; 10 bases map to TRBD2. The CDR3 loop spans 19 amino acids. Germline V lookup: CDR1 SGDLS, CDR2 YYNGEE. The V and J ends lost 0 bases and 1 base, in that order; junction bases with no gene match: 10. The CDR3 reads CASSVVEEEREGSYNEQFF. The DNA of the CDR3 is TGTGCCAGCAGCGTAGTAGAGGAGGAGCGGGAGGGATCCTACAATGAGCAGTTCTTC.

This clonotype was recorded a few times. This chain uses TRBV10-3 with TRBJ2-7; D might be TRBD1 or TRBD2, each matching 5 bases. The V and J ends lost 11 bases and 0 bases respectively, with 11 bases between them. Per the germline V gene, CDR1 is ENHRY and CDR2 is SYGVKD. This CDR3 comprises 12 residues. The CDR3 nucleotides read TGTGCCTCCGGGACGCTCTCCTACGAGCAGTACTTC. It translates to CASGTLSYEQYF.

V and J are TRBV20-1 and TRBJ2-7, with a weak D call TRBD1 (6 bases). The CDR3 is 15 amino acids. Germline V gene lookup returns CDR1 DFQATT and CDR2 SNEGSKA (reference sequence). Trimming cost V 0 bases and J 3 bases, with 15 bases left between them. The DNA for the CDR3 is TGCAGTGCTAGAGATCAGGGGCCCGGCCGCTACGAGCAGTACTTC. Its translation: CSARDQGPGRYEQYF.

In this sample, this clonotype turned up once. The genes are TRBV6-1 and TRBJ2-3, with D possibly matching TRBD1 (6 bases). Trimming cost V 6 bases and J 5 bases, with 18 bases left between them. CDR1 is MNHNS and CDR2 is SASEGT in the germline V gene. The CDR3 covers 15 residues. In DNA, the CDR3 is TGTGCCAGCAGCTCCAGGGGCACAGGGATAGATACGCAGTATTTT. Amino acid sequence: CASSSRGTGIDTQYF.

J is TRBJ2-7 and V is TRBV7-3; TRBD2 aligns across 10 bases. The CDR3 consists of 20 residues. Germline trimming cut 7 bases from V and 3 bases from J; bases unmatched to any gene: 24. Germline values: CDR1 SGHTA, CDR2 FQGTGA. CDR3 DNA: TGTGCCAGCACGGGGCAGGGCACTAGTAAAACTAGCGGGATCCTCTACGAGCAGTACTTC. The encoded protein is CASTGQGTSKTSGILYEQYF.

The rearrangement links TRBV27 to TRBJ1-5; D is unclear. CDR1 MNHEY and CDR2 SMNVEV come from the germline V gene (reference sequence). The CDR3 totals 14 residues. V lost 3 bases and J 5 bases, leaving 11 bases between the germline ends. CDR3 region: CASSFGPRYQPQHF. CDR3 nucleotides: TGTGCCAGCAGTTTCGGTCCGCGATATCAGCCCCAGCATTTT.

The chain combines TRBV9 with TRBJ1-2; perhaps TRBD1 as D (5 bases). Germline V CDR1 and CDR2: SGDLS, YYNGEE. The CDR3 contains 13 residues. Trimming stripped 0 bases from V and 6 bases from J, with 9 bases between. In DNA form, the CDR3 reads TGTGCCAGCAGCGTAGGTCCCAGGGATGGCTACACCTTC. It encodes CASSVGPRDGYTF.

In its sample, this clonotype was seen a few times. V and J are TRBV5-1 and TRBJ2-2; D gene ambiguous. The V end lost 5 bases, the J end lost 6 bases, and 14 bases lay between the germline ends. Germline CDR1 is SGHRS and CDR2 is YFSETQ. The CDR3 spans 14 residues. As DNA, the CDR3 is TGCGCCAGCAGACGGACGACCTCGTCCGGGGAGCTGTTTTTT. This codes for CASRRTTSSGELFF.

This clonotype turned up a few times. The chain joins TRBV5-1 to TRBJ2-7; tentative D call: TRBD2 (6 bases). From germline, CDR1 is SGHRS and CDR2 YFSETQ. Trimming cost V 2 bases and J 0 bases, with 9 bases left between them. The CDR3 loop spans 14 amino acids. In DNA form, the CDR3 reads TGCGCCAGCAGCTTTTCGGGGGACTCCTACGAGCAGTACTTC. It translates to CASSFSGDSYEQYF.

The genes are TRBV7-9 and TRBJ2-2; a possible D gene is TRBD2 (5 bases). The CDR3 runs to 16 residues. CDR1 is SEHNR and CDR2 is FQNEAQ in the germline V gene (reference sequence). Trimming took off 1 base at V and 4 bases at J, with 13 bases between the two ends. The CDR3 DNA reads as TGTGCCAGCAGCTTAGTCATCAGCGGAGGCACCGGGGAGCTGTTTTTT. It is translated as CASSLVISGGTGELFF.

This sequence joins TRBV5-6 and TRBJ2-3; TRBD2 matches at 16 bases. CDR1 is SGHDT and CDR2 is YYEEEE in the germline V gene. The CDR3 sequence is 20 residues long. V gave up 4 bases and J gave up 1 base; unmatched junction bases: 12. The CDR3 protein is CASSRPGLAGGPVGTDTQYF. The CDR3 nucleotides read TGTGCCAGCAGCCGACCGGGACTAGCGGGAGGGCCGGTTGGCACAGATACGCAGTATTTT.

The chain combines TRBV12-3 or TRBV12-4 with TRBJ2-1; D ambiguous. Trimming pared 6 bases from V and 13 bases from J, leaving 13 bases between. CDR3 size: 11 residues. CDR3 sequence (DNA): TGTGCCAGCAGGACCCGGGCCATACAGTTCTTC. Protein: CASRTRAIQFF.

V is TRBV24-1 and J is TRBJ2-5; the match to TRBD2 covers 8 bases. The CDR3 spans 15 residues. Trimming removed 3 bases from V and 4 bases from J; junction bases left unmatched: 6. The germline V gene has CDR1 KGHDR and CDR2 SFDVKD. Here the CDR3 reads CATSDGSGRIETQYF. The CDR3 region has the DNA TGTGCCACCAGTGATGGGAGCGGGAGAATAGAGACCCAGTACTTC.

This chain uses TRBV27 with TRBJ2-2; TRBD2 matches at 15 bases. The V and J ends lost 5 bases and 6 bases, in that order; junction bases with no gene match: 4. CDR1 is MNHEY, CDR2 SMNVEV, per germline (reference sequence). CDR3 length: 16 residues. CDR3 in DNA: TGTGCCAGCAGTACCGGGACTAGCGGGAGGTCCGGGGAGCTGTTTTTT. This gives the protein CASSTGTSGRSGELFF.

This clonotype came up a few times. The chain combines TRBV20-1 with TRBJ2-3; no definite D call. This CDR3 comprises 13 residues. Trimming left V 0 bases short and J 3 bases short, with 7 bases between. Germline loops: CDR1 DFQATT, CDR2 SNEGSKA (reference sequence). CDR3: CSARDWGTDTQYF. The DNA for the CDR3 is TGCAGTGCTAGAGATTGGGGTACAGATACGCAGTATTTT.

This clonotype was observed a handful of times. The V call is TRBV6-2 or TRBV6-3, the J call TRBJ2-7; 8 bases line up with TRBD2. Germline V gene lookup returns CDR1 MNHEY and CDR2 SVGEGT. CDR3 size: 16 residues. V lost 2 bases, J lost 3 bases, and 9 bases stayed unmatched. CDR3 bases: TGTGCCAGCAGTTACCCGCGGAAAACTAGCGGCTACGAGCAGTACTTC. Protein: CASSYPRKTSGYEQYF.

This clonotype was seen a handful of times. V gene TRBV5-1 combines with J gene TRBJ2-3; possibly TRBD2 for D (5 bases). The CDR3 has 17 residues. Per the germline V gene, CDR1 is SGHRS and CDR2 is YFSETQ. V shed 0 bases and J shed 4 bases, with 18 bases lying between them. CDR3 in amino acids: CASSLVPAEGGADTQYF. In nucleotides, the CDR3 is TGCGCCAGCAGCTTGGTTCCAGCGGAAGGCGGTGCAGATACGCAGTATTTT.

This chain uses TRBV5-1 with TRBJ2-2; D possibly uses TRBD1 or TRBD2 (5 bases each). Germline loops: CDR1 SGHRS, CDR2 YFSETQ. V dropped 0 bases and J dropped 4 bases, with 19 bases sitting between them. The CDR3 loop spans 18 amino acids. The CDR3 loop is CASSLGGAAPVGTGELFF. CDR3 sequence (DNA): TGCGCCAGCAGCTTGGGAGGGGCAGCTCCAGTAGGCACCGGGGAGCTGTTTTTT.

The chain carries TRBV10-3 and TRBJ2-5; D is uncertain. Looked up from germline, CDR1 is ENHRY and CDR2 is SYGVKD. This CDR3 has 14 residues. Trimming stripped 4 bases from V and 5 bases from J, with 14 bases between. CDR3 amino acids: CAISAGQRVETQYF. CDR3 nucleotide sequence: TGTGCCATCAGTGCGGGCCAGCGAGTCGAGACCCAGTACTTC.

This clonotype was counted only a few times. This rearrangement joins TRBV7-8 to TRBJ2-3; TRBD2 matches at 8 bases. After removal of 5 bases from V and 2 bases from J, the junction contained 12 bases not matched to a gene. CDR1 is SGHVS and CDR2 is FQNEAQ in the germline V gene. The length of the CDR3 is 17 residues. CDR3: CASSPIRLARATDTQYF. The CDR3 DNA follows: TGTGCCAGCAGCCCAATTCGACTAGCGAGGGCCACAGATACGCAGTATTTT.

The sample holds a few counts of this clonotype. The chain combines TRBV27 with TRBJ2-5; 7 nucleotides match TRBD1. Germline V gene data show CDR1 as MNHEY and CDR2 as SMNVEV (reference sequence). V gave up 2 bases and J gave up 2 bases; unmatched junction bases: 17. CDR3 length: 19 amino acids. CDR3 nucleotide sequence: TGTGCCAGCAGTTTAATCTTTACGATCAACAGGGGCTCTCAAGAGACCCAGTACTTC. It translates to CASSLIFTINRGSQETQYF.

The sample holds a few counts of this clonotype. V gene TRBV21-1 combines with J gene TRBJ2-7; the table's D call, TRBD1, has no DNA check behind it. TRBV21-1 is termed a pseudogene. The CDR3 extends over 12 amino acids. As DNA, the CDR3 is TGTGCCAGCAGCAAGTCCCACTACGAGCAGTACTTC. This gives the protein CASSKSHYEQYF.

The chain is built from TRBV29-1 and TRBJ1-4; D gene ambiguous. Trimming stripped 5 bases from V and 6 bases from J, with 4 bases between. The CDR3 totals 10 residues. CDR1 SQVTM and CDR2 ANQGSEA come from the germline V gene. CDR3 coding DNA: TGCAGCGTTCGGGATGAAAAACTGTTTTTT. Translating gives CSVRDEKLFF.

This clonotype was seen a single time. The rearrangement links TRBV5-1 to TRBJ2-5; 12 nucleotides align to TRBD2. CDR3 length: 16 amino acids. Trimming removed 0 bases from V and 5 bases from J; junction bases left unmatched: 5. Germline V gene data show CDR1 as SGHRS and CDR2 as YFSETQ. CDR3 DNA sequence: TGCGCCAGCAGCTTGGGACTAGCGGGAGCTGCGGAGACCCAGTACTTC. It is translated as CASSLGLAGAAETQYF.

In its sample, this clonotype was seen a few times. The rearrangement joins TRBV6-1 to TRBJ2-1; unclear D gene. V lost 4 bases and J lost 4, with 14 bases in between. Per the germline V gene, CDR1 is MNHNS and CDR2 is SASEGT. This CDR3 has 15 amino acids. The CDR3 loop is CASSAWYKPYNEQFF. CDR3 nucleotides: TGTGCCAGCAGTGCCTGGTACAAACCTTACAATGAGCAGTTCTTC.

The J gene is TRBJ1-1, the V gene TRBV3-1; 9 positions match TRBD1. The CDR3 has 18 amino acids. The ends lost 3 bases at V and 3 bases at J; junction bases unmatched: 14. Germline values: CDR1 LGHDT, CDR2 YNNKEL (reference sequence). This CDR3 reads CASSHHTGTGSGDTEAFF. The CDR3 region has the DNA TGTGCCAGCAGCCACCATACCGGGACAGGGAGCGGGGACACTGAAGCTTTCTTT.